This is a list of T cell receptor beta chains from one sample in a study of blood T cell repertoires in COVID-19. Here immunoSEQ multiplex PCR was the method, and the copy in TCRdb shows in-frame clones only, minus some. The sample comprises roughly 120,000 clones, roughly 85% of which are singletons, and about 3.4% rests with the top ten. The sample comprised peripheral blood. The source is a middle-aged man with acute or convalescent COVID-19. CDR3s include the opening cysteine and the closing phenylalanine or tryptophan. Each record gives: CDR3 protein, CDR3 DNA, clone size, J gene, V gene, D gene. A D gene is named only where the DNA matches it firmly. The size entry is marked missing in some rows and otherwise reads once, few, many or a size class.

CASSTRLAGETQYF	TGTGCCAGCAGTACTCGACTAGCGGGGGAGACCCAGTACTTC	once	TRBJ2-5	TRBV7-9	TRBD2
CAWSGDSYEKLFF	TGTGCCTGGAGTGGGGACAGCTATGAAAAACTGTTTTTT	.	TRBJ1-4	TRBV30	TRBD1
CASSSTTEFYGYTF	TGTGCCAGCAGCTCTACGACAGAATTCTATGGCTACACCTTC	.	TRBJ1-2	TRBV13	.
CTSSQDQTRDSPSYEQYF	TGCACCAGCAGCCAAGACCAAACACGGGACTCCCCCTCCTACGAGCAGTACTTC	.	TRBJ2-7	TRBV1	.
CASSTQPGATEYF	TGTGCCAGCAGCACCCAACCGGGAGCAACCGAGTACTTC	.	TRBJ2-7	TRBV7-2	.
CASSRGTGETDTQYF	TGCGCCAGCAGCCGCGGGACAGGGGAGACAGATACGCAGTATTTT	.	TRBJ2-3	TRBV4-1	TRBD1
CASSDRDSNYEQYF	TGTGCCAGCAGCGACCGGGACAGCAACTACGAGCAGTACTTC	.	TRBJ2-7	TRBV7-9	TRBD1
CASSLKQGSQETQYF	TGTGCCAGCAGCCTAAAACAGGGCTCACAAGAGACCCAGTACTTC	.	TRBJ2-5	TRBV7-9	.
CASSVRPGDTEAFF	TGTGCCAGCAGCGTTCGTCCCGGGGACACTGAAGCTTTCTTT	.	TRBJ1-1	TRBV9	.
CASSLRESYEQYF	TGTGCCAGCAGCCTCCGGGAGTCCTACGAGCAGTACTTC	.	TRBJ2-7	TRBV13	.
CASRGAQGASTDTQYF	TGTGCCAGTAGGGGGGCACAGGGAGCTAGCACAGATACGCAGTATTTT	.	TRBJ2-3	TRBV19	.
CASSQNTGGSYNEQFF	TGTGCCAGCAGCCAGAACACAGGGGGCTCCTACAATGAGCAGTTCTTC	.	TRBJ2-1	TRBV14	TRBD1
CASSQVAGGAQYF	TGTGCCAGCAGCCAAGTGGCCGGGGGAGCGCAGTATTTT	.	TRBJ2-3	TRBV14	.
CASSTRTSTDTQYF	TGTGCCAGCAGCACCCGTACTAGCACAGATACGCAGTATTTT	.	TRBJ2-3	TRBV9	.